Presented here are 22 T cell receptor beta chains from one specimen sequenced in a study of OX40 agonist ivuxolimab in advanced cancers. Clones were read by immunoSEQ multiplex PCR, and TCRdb kept only the in-frame ones, dropping some. The sample lists about 87,000 clones; 83% were seen once. The sequencing used CD4+ or CD8+ T cells sorted from blood, collected in a trial of the OX40 agonist ivuxolimab. The source is an adult with an advanced solid tumor such as melanoma, head and neck, liver or kidney cancer.

The genes are TRBV5-1 and TRBJ1-1, with 8 bases that match TRBD1. J lost 5 bases, V lost 3 bases, and 9 bases had no gene match. CDR1 and CDR2 (germline): SGHRS, YFSETQ. This CDR3 spans 15 amino acids. The CDR3 is CASSSSRTGRTEAFF. As DNA, the CDR3 is TGCGCCAGCAGCTCCTCAAGGACAGGGCGAACTGAAGCTTTCTTT.

This clone was counted at least ten times. The rearrangement uses TRBV20-1 and TRBJ1-2; D gene uncertain. Trimming pared 6 bases from V and 5 bases from J, leaving 10 bases between. The CDR3 spans 11 residues. CDR1 is DFQATT, CDR2 SNEGSKA, per germline (reference sequence). The CDR3 sequence is CSAGEHYGYTF. The CDR3 DNA reads as TGCAGTGCCGGCGAACATTATGGCTACACCTTC.

The chain uses TRBV7-2 and TRBJ1-1; a possible D gene is TRBD1 (5 bases). The CDR3 loop spans 17 amino acids. Germline V gene data show CDR1 as SGHTA and CDR2 as FQGNSA. Trimming pared 0 bases from V and 0 bases from J, leaving 14 bases between. CDR3 residues: CASSLAPRASVNTEAFF. In DNA, the CDR3 is TGTGCCAGCAGCTTAGCCCCCAGGGCATCCGTGAACACTGAAGCTTTCTTT.

The chain combines TRBV4-1 with TRBJ1-4; D unclear. Germline CDR1 MGHRA, CDR2 YSYEKL. Trimming took off 0 bases at V and 5 bases at J, with 10 bases between the two ends. The CDR3 length is 15 residues. This CDR3 is CASSQEGRKNEKLFF. The CDR3 DNA reads TGCGCCAGCAGCCAAGAAGGTCGGAAGAATGAAAAACTGTTTTTT.

A remark on this clone: The same CDR3 arises from other DNA sequences in this sample as well. The V and J genes are TRBV18 and TRBJ2-6; no clear D. Germline V gene lookup returns CDR1 KGHSH and CDR2 LQKENI. This CDR3 has 15 residues. V shed 0 bases and J shed 1 base, with 4 bases lying between them. CDR3 nucleotides: TGTGCCAGCTCACCACCCACTTCTGGGGCCAACGTCCTGACTTTC. As protein: CASSPPTSGANVLTF.

This clone was observed a handful of times. The chain joins TRBV29-1 to TRBJ1-1, with TRBD1 as a possible D gene (6 bases). CDR1 and CDR2 from the germline V gene are SQVTM and ANQGSEA. V lost 4 bases and J lost 0, with 9 bases in between. The CDR3 loop spans 13 amino acids. Here the CDR3 reads CSVGGALNTEAFF. DNA for the CDR3: TGCAGCGTTGGGGGGGCCCTGAACACTGAAGCTTTCTTT.

V gene TRBV7-2 combines with J gene TRBJ2-2, with TRBD1 matching over 10 bases. The V and J ends lost 5 bases and 5 bases, in that order; junction bases with no gene match: 8. The length of the CDR3 is 16 residues. Germline V gives CDR1 SGHTA, CDR2 FQGNSA. The CDR3 sequence: CASSPRQGARTGELFF. CDR3 coding DNA: TGTGCCAGCAGCCCCCGACAGGGGGCGAGGACCGGGGAGCTGTTTTTT.

The chain uses TRBV6-5 and TRBJ1-6; D is unresolved. CDR3 size: 16 residues. V was cut by 0 bases and J by 0 bases, with 6 bases left in between. Germline CDR1 and CDR2: MNHEY and SVGAGI. For the CDR3, the DNA is TGTGCCAGCAGTTACTCAGGGAGCTCCTATAATTCACCCCTCCACTTT. Protein product: CASSYSGSSYNSPLHF.

The chain has TRBV18 and TRBJ2-1, with TRBD2 identical over 12 bases. Losses at the gene ends were 0 bases for V and 7 bases for J; bases not matched to a gene: 7. The germline V gene has CDR1 KGHSH and CDR2 LQKENI. This CDR3 has 17 amino acids. CDR3 sequence reads: CASSPPATSGGRNEQFF. The DNA for the CDR3 is TGTGCCAGCTCACCACCGGCCACTAGCGGGGGGAGGAATGAGCAGTTCTTC. Variable domain in full (rest from reference TRBV18 and TRBJ2-1): NAGVMQNPRHLVRRRGQEARLRCSPMKGHSHVYWYRQLPEEGLKFMVYLQKENIIDESGMPKERFSAEFPKEGPSILRIQQVVRGDSAAYFCASSPPATSGGRNEQFFGPGTRLTVL.

V gene TRBV18 combines with J gene TRBJ1-3; D perhaps matches TRBD1 (5 bases). V lost 3 bases and J 2 bases, leaving 8 bases between the germline ends. The CDR3 is 14 amino acids. Germline CDR1 KGHSH, CDR2 LQKENI. For the CDR3, the DNA is TGTGCCAGCTCACCCGGGACCGCTGGAAACACCATATATTTT. It specifies CASSPGTAGNTIYF.

The chain recombines TRBV11-3 with TRBJ2-5; D may correspond to TRBD1 or TRBD2 (5 bases each). CDR3 length: 15 residues. Germline CDR1 and CDR2: SGHNT and YENEEA. V was cut by 4 bases and J by 5 bases, with 17 bases left in between. The CDR3 DNA sequence: TGTGCCAGCAGCTCGACCTGGGACCCGCGGGAGACCCAGTACTTC. This encodes CASSSTWDPRETQYF.

This chain connects TRBV7-2 to TRBJ1-1; D unresolved. The CDR3 length is 16 residues. The V end was cut by 3 bases, the J end by 0 bases, with 14 bases between. The germline V gene has CDR1 SGHTA and CDR2 FQGNSA. This CDR3 reads CASSFGAGRMNTEAFF. CDR3 DNA: TGTGCCAGCAGCTTCGGAGCAGGCCGAATGAACACTGAAGCTTTCTTT.

The rearrangement joins TRBV7-6 to TRBJ2-2; D is undetermined. The CDR3 has 13 amino acids. V lost 3 bases to trimming and J lost 2 bases, with 4 bases between them. Germline values: CDR1 SGHVS, CDR2 FNYEAQ. CDR3: CASSFGNTGELFF. CDR3 DNA: TGTGCCAGCAGCTTCGGAAACACCGGGGAGCTGTTTTTT.

In DNA, the CDR3 is TGTGCCAGCAGCTTGGGAGGACGGACTAATGAAAAACTGTTTTTT. It codes for CASSLGGRTNEKLFF. The chain recombines TRBV7-8 with TRBJ1-4; D unresolved. The germline V gene has CDR1 SGHVS and CDR2 FQNEAQ. CDR3 length: 15 residues. V lost 3 bases to trimming and J lost 2 bases, with 10 bases between them.

The rearrangement joins TRBV7-3 to TRBJ2-1; possible D gene TRBD1, 5 bases. Trimming cost V 6 bases and J 2 bases, with 8 bases left between them. The CDR3 is 13 amino acids. CDR1 and CDR2 (germline): SGHTA, FQGTGA. The CDR3 spells CASSWGTYNEQFF. The CDR3 DNA sequence: TGTGCCAGCAGTTGGGGCACCTACAATGAGCAGTTCTTC.

J is TRBJ1-2 and V is TRBV6-6; 10 bases fit TRBD1. The CDR3 contains 14 residues. Germline loops: CDR1 MNHNY, CDR2 SVGAGI (reference sequence). V lost 8 bases to trimming and J lost 6 bases; unmatched junction nucleotides: 9. This CDR3 is CASEGTGARHGYTF. CDR3 nucleotide sequence: TGTGCCAGCGAGGGGACAGGGGCACGACATGGCTACACCTTC.

V and J are TRBV5-6 and TRBJ2-3; 8 nucleotides align to TRBD1. The CDR3 contains 16 residues. CDR1 and CDR2 (germline): SGHDT, YYEEEE. Trimming cost V 4 bases and J 0 bases; bases outside gene matches: 7. CDR3 loop: CASSPGTGASTDTQYF. CDR3 nucleotides: TGTGCCAGCAGCCCAGGGACAGGAGCTAGCACAGATACGCAGTATTTT.

This chain connects TRBV5-1 to TRBJ2-2, with D possibly matching TRBD2 (6 bases). The V gene's germline CDR1 is SGHRS and CDR2 YFSETQ. The length of the CDR3 is 17 residues. The V and J ends lost 4 bases and 6 bases respectively, with 22 bases between them. CDR3 amino acids: CASSLGLFPDPPGELFF. CDR3 nucleotides: TGCGCCAGCAGCCTCGGACTATTCCCCGACCCCCCCGGGGAGCTGTTTTTT. The full variable domain, rest sourced from reference TRBV5-1 and TRBJ2-2, is KAGVTQTPRYLIKTRGQQVTLSCSPISGHRSVSWYQQTPGQGLQFLFEYFSETQRNKGNFPGRFSGRQFSNSRSEMNVSTLELGDSALYLCASSLGLFPDPPGELFFGEGSRLTVL.

The chain employs TRBV9 and TRBJ2-5, with 7 bases fitting TRBD1. This CDR3 has 14 amino acids. The germline CDR1 and CDR2 sequences are SGDLS and YYNGEE. With 0 bases clipped from V and 5 bases from J, the junction kept 4 bases outside the gene matches. CDR3 nucleotide sequence: TGTGCCAGCAGCGTAGCTACAGGGGTGGAGACCCAGTACTTC. Translated: CASSVATGVETQYF.

This chain connects TRBV7-2 to TRBJ2-1, with 14 nucleotides matching TRBD2. The CDR3 is made up of 15 amino acids. Per germline, CDR1 SGHTA and CDR2 FQGNSA. The ends lost 5 bases at V and 7 bases at J; junction bases unmatched: 4. The CDR3 loop reads CASSPRTSGGNEQFF. The CDR3 nucleotides are TGTGCCAGCAGCCCAAGGACTAGCGGGGGGAATGAGCAGTTCTTC.

In this sample, this clone turned up a few times. The V and J genes are TRBV7-2 and TRBJ1-5; 8 nucleotides match TRBD1. The V gene's germline CDR1 is SGHTA and CDR2 FQGNSA. V lost 2 bases and J lost 1; bases outside the gene matches: 4. The CDR3 covers 16 residues. The CDR3 here is CASSLQGAQSNQPQHF. The CDR3 nucleotides read TGTGCCAGCAGCTTACAGGGGGCGCAAAGCAATCAGCCCCAGCATTTT. The full variable domain, completed using reference TRBV7-2 and TRBJ1-5, is GAGVSQSPSNKVTEKGKDVELRCDPISGHTALYWYRQSLGQGLEFLIYFQGNSAPDKSGLPSDRFSAERTGGSVSTLTIQRTQQEDSAVYLCASSLQGAQSNQPQHFGDGTRLSIL.

As DNA, the CDR3 is TGTGCCAGCAACAACGGACTAGGAGAGACCCAGTACTTC. Its translation: CASNNGLGETQYF. The chain recombines TRBV5-8 with TRBJ2-5; TRBD2 matches at 7 bases. The germline V gene has CDR1 SGHTS and CDR2 YDEGEE. Germline trimming cut 6 bases from V and 4 bases from J; bases unmatched to any gene: 6. The CDR3 is 13 residues long.